The 6 T cell receptor beta chains reported below all come from one sample, sequenced in a study of blood T cell repertoires in COVID-19 (dated by TCRdb to 2018 to 2021). Library construction relied on the immunoSEQ multiplex PCR assay. In TCRdb, the immuneACCESS table is reduced to in-frame sequences with V and J assigned. These tables do not hold every clone; where another copy was compared, an unresolved V gene accounts for under half, and the others remain unexplained. The sample contains under 250,000 clones, roughly four fifths of them found a single time. Over 3.5% of the sample rests with the top ten. The sequenced sample was peripheral blood. These receptor sequences come from a woman aged 70-85 years with acute or convalescent COVID-19.

The V and J genes are TRBV10-1 and TRBJ2-2, with a possible D match to TRBD2 (5 bases). The germline gives CDR1 WNHNN, CDR2 SYGVQD (reference sequence). The CDR3 runs to 14 residues. Trimming stripped 4 bases from V and 1 base from J, with 7 bases between. The CDR3 nucleotides are TGCGCCAGCAGTGTCGGGGTGAACACCGGGGAGCTGTTTTTT. It is translated as CASSVGVNTGELFF.

V and J are TRBV27 and TRBJ1-1, with D maybe TRBD1 (5 bases). Trimming cost V 4 bases and J 5 bases, with 11 bases left between them. The CDR3 consists of 13 residues. Germline V lookup: CDR1 MNHEY, CDR2 SMNVEV (reference sequence). CDR3 bases: TGTGCCAGCAGTTATGGGGCTTGGACTGAAGCTTTCTTT. Its protein product is CASSYGAWTEAFF.

V usage is TRBV6-4 and J usage is TRBJ1-5; D gene ambiguous. CDR3 length: 14 amino acids. Looked up from germline, CDR1 is MRHNA and CDR2 is SNTAGT. V was shortened by 3 bases and J by 4 bases, with 10 bases between the two germline ends. The CDR3 bases are TGTGCCAGCAGTGAAGCAGTCGGGAATCAGCCCCAGCATTTT. It is translated as CASSEAVGNQPQHF.

The chain carries TRBV28 and TRBJ1-2, with 7 bases fitting TRBD1. Trimming at V came to 3 bases and at J to 2 bases, leaving 12 bases not matched to a gene. The CDR3 extends over 17 amino acids. Looked up from germline, CDR1 is MDHEN and CDR2 is SYDVKM. The CDR3 region has the DNA TGTGCCAGCAGTTTTTTGGTTTTGGCAGGGGGGAACTATGGCTACACCTTC. Its protein product is CASSFLVLAGGNYGYTF.

The gene calls are TRBV5-5 and TRBJ2-3; D remains unclear. Germline V CDR1 and CDR2: SGHKS, YYEKEE (reference sequence). The V and J ends lost 2 bases and 1 base respectively, with 5 bases between them. The CDR3 covers 13 residues. For the CDR3, the DNA is TGTGCCAGCAGCTTATCGGGCACAGATACGCAGTATTTT. This translates into CASSLSGTDTQYF.

Concerning this clone itself: Within the sample, other DNA sequences also encode this same CDR3. The rearrangement uses TRBV5-6 and TRBJ1-2; TRBD1 might be the D (5 bases). V lost 0 bases, J lost 2 bases, and 5 bases lay in between. Germline-derived CDR1 and CDR2 are SGHDT and YYEEEE. CDR3 length: 13 residues. The DNA of the CDR3 is TGTGCCAGCAGCTTGGGGGGCAACTATGGCTACACCTTC. Its protein product is CASSLGGNYGYTF. Supplemented by reference TRBV5-6 and TRBJ1-2, the full variable domain reads DAGVTQSPTHLIKTRGQQVTLRCSPKSGHDTVSWYQQALGQGPQFIFQYYEEEERQRGNFPDRFSGHQFPNYSSELNVNALLLGDSALYLCASSLGGNYGYTFGSGTRLTVV.